The 6 T cell receptor beta chains below all came from one sample that was sequenced in a study of T cell clonotyping in hematopoietic cell transplantation. Here immunoSEQ multiplex PCR was the method, and the copy in TCRdb shows in-frame clones only, minus some. This table holds 20,000 or so clones, around 85% found once. The specimen sequenced was peripheral blood mononuclear cells. The receptors shown here come from a man aged 55-75 years in good health. Some clones in this sample may be carry-over from other donors' samples.

Only a few counts were recorded for this clone. This rearrangement joins TRBV6-5 to TRBJ2-2; tentatively, D is TRBD1 (5 bases). Germline-derived CDR1 and CDR2 are MNHEY and SVGAGI. Trimming cost V 6 bases and J 5 bases, with 16 bases left between them. This CDR3 contains 15 residues. CDR3 in amino acids: CASRDNPNPTGELFF. The CDR3 DNA is TGTGCCAGCAGGGACAACCCGAACCCGACCGGGGAGCTGTTTTTT.

The chain links TRBV27 to TRBJ1-6; D might be TRBD1 (5 bases). CDR1 is MNHEY and CDR2 is SMNVEV in the germline V gene (reference sequence). V dropped 5 bases and J dropped 10 bases, with 15 bases sitting between them. The CDR3 has 14 amino acids. This CDR3 reads CASSPLGADSPLHF. DNA of the CDR3: TGTGCCAGCAGTCCCCTTGGGGCCGACTCACCCCTCCACTTT.

CDR3 in amino acids: CASSIGKGQIYTEAFF. The CDR3 region has the DNA TGTGCCAGTAGTATTGGAAAGGGGCAGATCTACACTGAAGCTTTCTTT. This sequence joins TRBV19 and TRBJ1-1; the D gene is possibly TRBD1 (5 bases). The CDR3 has 16 residues. V gave up 3 bases and J gave up 3 bases, with 17 bases separating them. Germline-derived CDR1 and CDR2 are LNHDA and SQIVND (reference sequence).

The chain couples TRBV6-5 to TRBJ2-7; the match to TRBD1 covers 10 bases. This CDR3 comprises 15 residues. Germline loops: CDR1 MNHEY, CDR2 SVGAGI. The V and J ends lost 6 bases and 9 bases, in that order; junction bases with no gene match: 14. DNA of the CDR3: TGTGCCAGCAGCATAACCGGGACAGGGGATCTGGGGCAGTACTTC. It is translated as CASSITGTGDLGQYF.

In this sample, this clone turned up once. The V and J genes are TRBV11-1 and TRBJ2-7; a possible D gene is TRBD1 (6 bases). Trimming removed 1 base from V and 2 bases from J, with 21 bases in between. This CDR3 is 18 amino acids long. Per the germline V gene, CDR1 is SGHAT and CDR2 is FQDESV (reference sequence). In nucleotides, the CDR3 is TGTGCCAGCAGCTTAGGTAGAGGGACAAGGACAGAGACCTACGAGCAGTACTTC. This codes for CASSLGRGTRTETYEQYF.

The chain combines TRBV29-1 with TRBJ2-5; no reliable D call. Germline CDR1 is SQVTM and CDR2 is ANQGSEA. The CDR3 spans 15 residues. Trimming removed 0 bases from V and 1 base from J, with 12 bases in between. CDR3 residues: CSVEDRGHFQETQYF. The CDR3, as DNA: TGCAGCGTTGAAGATCGAGGCCATTTCCAAGAGACCCAGTACTTC.